The 17 T cell receptor beta chains presented below share a single source sample, sequenced in a study of beta chain features in type 1 diabetes. Expressed TCRB transcripts were sequenced, since all the RNA that had been isolated was reverse transcribed. Profiling relied on immunoSEQ multiplex PCR, and the TCRdb table lists in-frame clones only, not all of them. The sample has over 700,000 clones, around a sixth seen once; the top ten hold 0.02% to 0.03%. The sample comprised naive CD4+ T cells from blood. These receptors all stem from a woman aged 18-29 years in good health.

This clone was seen only a few times. The V call is TRBV20-1, the J call TRBJ2-3; D gene uncertain. V was cut by 3 bases and J by 5 bases, with 6 bases left in between. The CDR3 consists of 11 residues. CDR1 is DFQATT, CDR2 SNEGSKA, per germline (reference sequence). The CDR3 loop is CSASPGDTQYF. Here the CDR3 DNA reads TGCAGTGCTAGTCCCGGAGATACGCAGTATTTT.

This clone has just a few counts. The gene calls are TRBV11-2 and TRBJ2-7, with 9 positions matching TRBD2. The germline CDR1 and CDR2 sequences are SGHAT and FQNNGV. J lost 1 base, V lost 4 bases, and 8 bases had no gene match. This CDR3 is built from 16 residues. CDR3 sequence reads: CASSSLGLAQSYEQYF. The CDR3 DNA reads as TGTGCCAGCAGCTCGCTGGGACTAGCACAATCCTACGAGCAGTACTTC.

The chain links TRBV9 to TRBJ2-5; D possibly corresponds to TRBD2 (6 bases). The CDR3 has 15 residues. The germline V and J ends were trimmed by 3 bases and 5 bases, with 17 bases remaining between them. Looked up from germline, CDR1 is SGDLS and CDR2 is YYNGEE. Written as DNA, the CDR3 is TGTGCCAGCAGCGGGGGGTTCAGGGACTGGGAGACCCAGTACTTC. Translated: CASSGGFRDWETQYF. Full variable domain (remainder filled in from reference TRBV9 and TRBJ2-5): DSGVTQTPKHLITATGQRVTLRCSPRSGDLSVYWYQQSLDQGLQFLIQYYNGEERAKGNILERFSAQQFPDLHSELNLSSLELGDSALYFCASSGGFRDWETQYFGPGTRLLVL.

The chain is built from TRBV6-6 and TRBJ2-7, with 8 positions matching TRBD1. The CDR3 contains 13 residues. The germline CDR1 and CDR2 sequences are MNHNY and SVGAGI (reference sequence). V dropped 8 bases and J dropped 1; count of bases not matched to a gene: 4. The CDR3 spells CASWTGPSYEQYF. Written as DNA, the CDR3 is TGTGCCAGCTGGACAGGGCCGTCCTACGAGCAGTACTTC.

This sequence joins TRBV28 and TRBJ2-4; D may be TRBD1 (6 bases). Looked up from germline, CDR1 is MDHEN and CDR2 is SYDVKM. The CDR3 runs to 17 residues. Deletions cut 7 bases from V and 3 bases from J, with 22 bases between. CDR3 in DNA: TGTGCCAGCACCTCCTCCGGGACACGAGTGAGCAAAAACATTCAGTACTTC. Its translation: CASTSSGTRVSKNIQYF. Full variable domain (outside the CDR3, taken from reference TRBV28 and TRBJ2-4): DVKVTQSSRYLVKRTGEKVFLECVQDMDHENMFWYRQDPGLGLRLIYFSYDVKMKEKGDIPEGYSVSREKKERFSLILESASTNQTSMYLCASTSSGTRVSKNIQYFGAGTRLSVL.

This clone was seen a handful of times. This sequence joins TRBV6-5 and TRBJ2-5, with D tentatively TRBD1 or TRBD2 (5 bases each). Looked up from germline, CDR1 is MNHEY and CDR2 is SVGAGI. Trimming removed 0 bases from V and 7 bases from J, with 6 bases in between. The CDR3 has 12 amino acids. This CDR3 reads CASSYSGGTQYF. CDR3 sequence (DNA): TGTGCCAGCAGTTACTCTGGGGGGACCCAGTACTTC.

The sample holds a few counts of this clone. The chain has TRBV7-8 and TRBJ1-5, with 11 bases lining up with TRBD1. Germline CDR1 and CDR2: SGHVS and FQNEAQ. The CDR3 sequence is 16 residues long. V trimming: 4 bases; J trimming: 5 bases; junction bases outside the gene matches: 7. The CDR3 coding sequence is TGTGCCAGCAGCTGGCGCCGGGACAGGGGGGATCAGCCCCAGCATTTT. Translated: CASSWRRDRGDQPQHF.

This clone has just a few counts. The chain uses TRBV9 and TRBJ1-5, with D perhaps matching TRBD1 (5 bases). Germline V gives CDR1 SGDLS, CDR2 YYNGEE. Between the trimmed V and J ends, which lost 4 bases and 2 bases, there was a span of 7 bases. There are 13 residues in the CDR3. Written as DNA, the CDR3 is TGTGCCAGCAGCCGAGGGGGCAATCAGCCCCAGCATTTT. Its translation: CASSRGGNQPQHF. Supplemented by reference TRBV9 and TRBJ1-5, the full variable domain reads DSGVTQTPKHLITATGQRVTLRCSPRSGDLSVYWYQQSLDQGLQFLIQYYNGEERAKGNILERFSAQQFPDLHSELNLSSLELGDSALYFCASSRGGNQPQHFGDGTRLSIL.

Concerning this clone: One end of the junction is discordant with germline, which a read error may explain. The rearrangement joins TRBV4-1 to TRBJ1-5; no reliable D call. The length of the CDR3 is 13 residues. Germline V gene sequence: CDR1 MGHRA, CDR2 YSYEKL. The CDR3 spells CASSQDREQPQHF. The DNA for the CDR3 is TGTGCCAGCAGCCAAGATCGGGAACAGCCCCAGCATTTT.

The table lists this clone with a few counts. The V gene is TRBV25-1, the J gene TRBJ1-1; D perhaps matches TRBD1 (6 bases). CDR3 length: 14 residues. Germline V gene data show CDR1 as MGHDK and CDR2 as SYGVNS. The V end lost 2 bases, the J end lost 0 bases, and 7 bases lay between the germline ends. The CDR3 is CASSEGGMNTEAFF. DNA for the CDR3: TGTGCCAGCAGTGAAGGGGGCATGAACACTGAAGCTTTCTTT.

The chain has TRBV6-1 and TRBJ2-3; D remains ambiguous. V gave up 8 bases and J gave up 1 base, with 10 bases separating them. Germline loops: CDR1 MNHNS, CDR2 SASEGT. The CDR3 is made up of 13 amino acids. The CDR3 spells CASSPSGTDTQYF. The CDR3 DNA is TGTGCCAGCTCCCCTTCGGGCACAGATACGCAGTATTTT.

The V gene is TRBV28, the J gene TRBJ1-1; D call uncertain. The CDR3 contains 18 residues. CDR1 is MDHEN, CDR2 SYDVKM, per germline. Between the trimmed V and J ends, which lost 3 bases and 2 bases, there was a span of 22 bases. CDR3 in amino acids: CASSFLRSRGTLNTEAFF. CDR3 sequence (DNA): TGTGCCAGCAGTTTCTTGCGTTCGCGGGGAACCTTAAACACTGAAGCTTTCTTT.

This clone showed up just a few times. The chain carries TRBV27 and TRBJ2-5, with 9 bases matching TRBD2. This CDR3 contains 17 residues. Germline CDR1 is MNHEY and CDR2 is SMNVEV (reference sequence). Unmatched junction bases numbered 16, after V lost 6 bases and J lost 5 bases. CDR3 in amino acids: CASSASWVAGVYETQYF. CDR3 sequence (DNA): TGTGCCAGCAGCGCCTCCTGGGTAGCGGGAGTGTACGAGACCCAGTACTTC.

This clone was seen more than once but under ten times. The rearrangement uses TRBV28 and TRBJ2-1; 8 bases line up with TRBD1. The CDR3 spans 16 residues. The trim removed 2 bases at V and 2 bases at J, leaving 5 bases unmatched. Looked up from germline, CDR1 is MDHEN and CDR2 is SYDVKM. The CDR3 DNA sequence: TGTGCCAGCAGTTTACCAGGGGGCTCCACCTACAATGAGCAGTTCTTC. As protein: CASSLPGGSTYNEQFF.

This clone was recorded a few times. This sample includes further DNA sequences coding for the same CDR3. The genes are TRBV15 and TRBJ2-1; D remains unclear. V was clipped by 5 bases and J by 12 bases, with 17 bases between them. This CDR3 comprises 13 residues. Germline assignment: CDR1 LNHNV and CDR2 YYDKDF (reference sequence). The CDR3 sequence: CATSSRRWAGQFF. The CDR3 DNA reads TGTGCCACCAGCTCCCGGCGGTGGGCCGGGCAGTTCTTC. Full variable domain (outside the CDR3, taken from reference TRBV15 and TRBJ2-1): DAMVIQNPRYQVTQFGKPVTLSCSQTLNHNVMYWYQQKSSQAPKLLFHYYDKDFNNEADTPDNFQSRRPNTSFCFLDIRSPGLGDTAMYLCATSSRRWAGQFFGPGTRLTVL.

J is TRBJ2-7 and V is TRBV5-1; 7 bases agree with TRBD2. CDR1 and CDR2 from the germline V gene are SGHRS and YFSETQ. This CDR3 has 16 amino acids. V shed 4 bases and J 3 bases; nucleotides not matched to a gene: 13. The CDR3: CASSASSQAGSYEQYF. The CDR3 DNA is TGCGCCAGCAGCGCGTCATCCCAAGCGGGAAGCTACGAGCAGTACTTC.

This clone was seen only a few times. V and J are TRBV10-3 and TRBJ1-1, with D perhaps TRBD1 (5 bases). Germline loops: CDR1 ENHRY, CDR2 SYGVKD. This CDR3 spans 13 amino acids. The V end lost 3 bases, the J end lost 8 bases, and 13 bases lay between the germline ends. CDR3 DNA sequence: TGTGCCATCAGTGACCCCTTCAGGGAAGAAGCTTTCTTT. Translation gives CAISDPFREEAFF.